In this sample, the clone carrying this TCR beta chain turned up a few times. Its antigen is undetermined. V lost 7 bases, J lost 3 bases, and 22 bases lay in between. Germline V gene lookup returns CDR1 MNHNY and CDR2 SVGAGI (reference sequence). This CDR3 has 16 amino acids. Individual cDNA molecules each carried unique molecular identifiers attached by the library. Via MiXCR, TCRdb re-called the RACE reads, giving one row per CDR3 protein. The sample yields 79,000 or so distinct CDR3 sequences, 10% seen once. This sample stems from a study of human T cells and chemical hapten exposure. Study-wide background: Sensitization used 2% DPC on about 2 cm by about 2 cm upper inner arm skin. General study findings and limits: Significantly more large CDR3 similarity clusters were formed by expanded TCRs than by controls.

The time point here: patch test 1, 2 weeks after DPC sensitization. Treatment reported: therapeutic diphenylcyclopropenone sensitization with weekly scalp DPC. People who gave samples had alopecia, were 18 to 70 years old, and were suitable for DPC. Sequences were derived from whole blood, sampled in connection with sensitization to the hapten diphenylcyclopropenone (DPC). The V call is TRBV6-6, the J call TRBJ2-7; a weak D match, TRBD2 (7 bases). The sequence was collected from a woman aged 50 to 60 with alopecia areata. Some clones in this sample may be carry-over from other donors' samples. CDR3 loop: CASTQLFGGRIYEQYF. The CDR3 DNA reads as TGTGCCAGCACCCAACTTTTCGGGGGGCGGATCTACGAGCAGTACTTC.